This entry is about one TCR beta chain. The antigen remains unidentified. V was pared by 4 bases and J by 2 bases, with 9 bases between. Germline CDR1 reads MDHEN; CDR2 reads SYDVKM. The CDR3 covers 14 residues. This sample was included in a study of cytomegalovirus exposure and HLA in healthy donors. Regarding the study as a whole: High sensitivity and specificity were reportedly achieved when the classifier diagnosed cytomegalovirus status.

PCR used 60 Vbeta primers and 13 Jbeta primers. Produced via immunoSEQ multiplex PCR; TCRdb's table is partial and in-frame only. Altogether 130,000 to 150,000 clones are present, roughly a tenth being singletons, with the ten largest covering less than 2%. The clonotype was recovered from a male donor in good health and CMV-seronegative. The rearrangement uses TRBV28 and TRBJ1-3; a possible D gene is TRBD1 (6 bases). Source material: PBMCs. DNA of the CDR3: TGTGCCAGCAGTTCCGGGACAACTGGAAACACCATATATTTT. Residues: CASSSGTTGNTIYF. Using reference TRBV28 and TRBJ1-3 for the parts outside the CDR3, the full variable domain is DVKVTQSSRYLVKRTGEKVFLECVQDMDHENMFWYRQDPGLGLRLIYFSYDVKMKEKGDIPEGYSVSREKKERFSLILESASTNQTSMYLCASSSGTTGNTIYFGEGSWLTVV.